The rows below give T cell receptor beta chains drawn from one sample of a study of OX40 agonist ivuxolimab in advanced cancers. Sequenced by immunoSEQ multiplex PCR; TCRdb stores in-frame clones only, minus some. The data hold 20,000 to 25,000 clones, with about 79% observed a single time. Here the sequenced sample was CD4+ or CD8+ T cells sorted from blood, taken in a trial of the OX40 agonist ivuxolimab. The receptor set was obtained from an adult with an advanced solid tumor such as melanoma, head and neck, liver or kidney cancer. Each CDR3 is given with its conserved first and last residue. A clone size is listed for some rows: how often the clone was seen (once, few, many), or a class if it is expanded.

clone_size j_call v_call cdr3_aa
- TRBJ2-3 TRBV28 CASSVAGTSGTDTQYF
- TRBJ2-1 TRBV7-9 CASSPRVGGYNEQFF
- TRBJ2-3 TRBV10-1 CASSESWGADTQYF
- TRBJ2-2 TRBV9 CASSVVGSGYTGELFF
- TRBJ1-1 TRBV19 CASKDRGNTEAFF
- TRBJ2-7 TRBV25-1 CASSENGVGQYF
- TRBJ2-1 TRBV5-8 CASSTLRGASSYNEQFF
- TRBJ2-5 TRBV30 CAWSVPGGLAGDWQETQYF
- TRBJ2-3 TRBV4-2 CASSQDAASTDTQYF
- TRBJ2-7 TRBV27 CASRRTGTIYEQYF
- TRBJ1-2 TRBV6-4 CASSDSTETNYGYTF
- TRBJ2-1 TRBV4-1 CASSDLGGGFNEQFF
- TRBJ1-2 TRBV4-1 CASSPLGLVRLTYGYTF
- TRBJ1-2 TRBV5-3 CARLELVRKTYGYTF
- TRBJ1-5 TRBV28 CASSLQGRHQPQHF
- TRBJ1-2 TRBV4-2 CASSQWGGTYGYTF
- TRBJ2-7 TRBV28 CASSRSRGVYEQYF
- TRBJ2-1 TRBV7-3 CASSLGLNNEQFF
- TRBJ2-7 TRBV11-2 CASRLYGKEAYEQYF
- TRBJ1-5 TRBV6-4 CASSESGGSNQPQHF
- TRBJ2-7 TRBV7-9 CASSFPPAEQYF
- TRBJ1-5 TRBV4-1 CASSPGAGTGGGQPQHF
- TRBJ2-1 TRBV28 CASSSPGLPIYNEQFF
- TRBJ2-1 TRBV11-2 CASSLNDEQFF
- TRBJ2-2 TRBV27 CASHRGYTGELFF
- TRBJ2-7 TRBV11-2 CASSYRGTAYEQYF
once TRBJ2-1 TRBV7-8 CASSSTSGNYNEQFF
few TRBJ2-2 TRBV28 CASRPGLAGDELFF
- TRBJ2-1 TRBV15 CATSTVQERAAQFF
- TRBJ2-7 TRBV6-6 CASSSRQVYEQYF
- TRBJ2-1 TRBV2 CASRPASGEYNEQFF
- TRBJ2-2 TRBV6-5 CASSSTGSISGELFF
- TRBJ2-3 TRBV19 CASKAYRDSSTDTQYF
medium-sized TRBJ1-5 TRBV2 CASDRRRGAESDQPQHF
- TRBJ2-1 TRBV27 CASSLGGHEQFF
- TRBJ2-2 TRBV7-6 CATQDRVFTTGELFF
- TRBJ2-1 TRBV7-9 CASSFPTSGSDEQFF
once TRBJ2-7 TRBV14 CASSQGHAYEQYF
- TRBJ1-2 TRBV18 CASSPNPPDNYGYTF
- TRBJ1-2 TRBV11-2 CASSLTRPLGGYTF
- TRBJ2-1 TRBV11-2 CASSPATDYNEQFF
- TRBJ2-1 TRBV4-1 CASSPRKGGIDEQFF
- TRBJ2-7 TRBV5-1 CASSLVYRGDHEQYF
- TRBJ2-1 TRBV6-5 CASGYSAYNEQFF
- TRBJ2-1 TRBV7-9 CASRWFSYNEQFF
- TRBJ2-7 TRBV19 CASSAAGWGYEQYF
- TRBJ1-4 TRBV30 CAWSRGRGGSNEKLFF
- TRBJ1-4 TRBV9 CASSAPGTGGLWGEKLFF
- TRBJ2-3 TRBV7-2 CASSLAAYRGRTDTQYF
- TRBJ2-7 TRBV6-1 CASSEGLAGGYEQYF
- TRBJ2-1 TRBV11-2 CASSLVSGTSGRNERFF
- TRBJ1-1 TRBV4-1 CASGGTGGTEAFF
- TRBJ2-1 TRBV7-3 CASSSIAGAGGEQFF
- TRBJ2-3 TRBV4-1 CASSQEPEAGYTDTQYF
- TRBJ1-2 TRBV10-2 CASMEFRGGSYYGYTF